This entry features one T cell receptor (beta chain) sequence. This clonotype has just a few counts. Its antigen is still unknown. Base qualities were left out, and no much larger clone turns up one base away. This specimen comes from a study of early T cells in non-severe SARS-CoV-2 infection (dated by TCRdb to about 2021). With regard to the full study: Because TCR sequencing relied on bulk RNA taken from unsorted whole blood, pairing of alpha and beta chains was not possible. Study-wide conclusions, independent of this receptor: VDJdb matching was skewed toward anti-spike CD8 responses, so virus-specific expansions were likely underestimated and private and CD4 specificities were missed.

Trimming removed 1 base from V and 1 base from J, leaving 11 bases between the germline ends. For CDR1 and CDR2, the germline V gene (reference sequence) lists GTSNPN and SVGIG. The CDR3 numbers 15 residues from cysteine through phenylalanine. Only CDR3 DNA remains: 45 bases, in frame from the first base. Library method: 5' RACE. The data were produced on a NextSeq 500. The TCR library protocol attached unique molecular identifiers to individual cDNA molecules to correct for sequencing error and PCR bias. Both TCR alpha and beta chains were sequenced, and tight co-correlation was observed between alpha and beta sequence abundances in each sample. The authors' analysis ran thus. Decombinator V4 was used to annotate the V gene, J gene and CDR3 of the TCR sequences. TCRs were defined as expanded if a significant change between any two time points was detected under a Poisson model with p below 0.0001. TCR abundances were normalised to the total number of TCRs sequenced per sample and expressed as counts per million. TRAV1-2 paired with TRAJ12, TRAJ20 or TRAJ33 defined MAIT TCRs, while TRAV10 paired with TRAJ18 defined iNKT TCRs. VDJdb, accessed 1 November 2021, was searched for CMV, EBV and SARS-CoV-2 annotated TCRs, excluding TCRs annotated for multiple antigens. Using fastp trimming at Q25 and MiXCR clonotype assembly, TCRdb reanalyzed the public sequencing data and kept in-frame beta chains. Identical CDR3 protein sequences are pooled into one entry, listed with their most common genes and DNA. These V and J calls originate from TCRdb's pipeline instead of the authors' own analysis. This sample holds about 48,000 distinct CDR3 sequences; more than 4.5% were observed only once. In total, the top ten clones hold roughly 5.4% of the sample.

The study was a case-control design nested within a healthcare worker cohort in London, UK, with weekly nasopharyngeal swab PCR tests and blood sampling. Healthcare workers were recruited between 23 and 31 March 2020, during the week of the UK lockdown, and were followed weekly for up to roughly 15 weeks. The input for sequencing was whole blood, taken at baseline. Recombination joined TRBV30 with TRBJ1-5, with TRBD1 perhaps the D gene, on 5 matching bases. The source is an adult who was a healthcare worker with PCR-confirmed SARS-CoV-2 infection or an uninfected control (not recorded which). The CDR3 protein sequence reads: CAWSDEGLSNQPQHF. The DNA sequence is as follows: TGTGCCTGGAGTGATGAGGGACTGAGCAATCAGCCCCAGCATTTT.